This is a list of T cell receptor beta chains from one sample in a study of T cell clonotyping in hematopoietic cell transplantation. Produced via immunoSEQ multiplex PCR; TCRdb's table is partial and in-frame only. The table has roughly 80,000 clones, 90% to 96% seen once; the top ten hold roughly 1.7%. The specimen was peripheral blood mononuclear cells, collected before stem cell transplant. The receptors come from a woman between 50 and 59 years old with acute myeloid leukemia. Some clones in this sample may be carry-over from other donors' samples. Both conserved end residues are part of each CDR3. The D gene is left open where the match is weak. Clone size is not always given. Where it is, it says once, few, many or a class for expanded clones.

D | J | size | V | CDR3 | DNA
. | TRBJ2-1 | . | TRBV5-1 | CASSWDVPGRYNEQFF | TGCGCCAGCAGCTGGGACGTCCCTGGGCGGTACAATGAGCAGTTCTTC
. | TRBJ1-2 | . | TRBV4-1 | CASSHGDTTNYGYTF | TGCGCCAGCAGCCACGGGGACACTACAAACTATGGCTACACCTTC
. | TRBJ1-2 | . | TRBV30 | CAWSPTGIGYTF | TGTGCCTGGAGTCCCACAGGGATAGGCTACACCTTC
. | TRBJ1-6 | . | TRBV7-8 | CASSRRGSFISSYNSPLHF | TGTGCCAGCAGCCGACGGGGCTCCTTCATTAGCTCCTATAATTCACCCCTCCACTTT
TRBD2 | TRBJ2-7 | . | TRBV28 | CASSSPLAGPYEQYF | TGTGCCAGCAGTTCCCCCCTAGCGGGACCCTACGAGCAGTACTTC
TRBD1 | TRBJ2-7 | . | TRBV6-1 | CASGPRGQYEQYF | TGTGCCAGCGGGCCGAGGGGGCAGTACGAGCAGTACTTC
TRBD1 | TRBJ2-7 | . | TRBV19 | CASSIGTGDEQYF | TGTGCCAGTAGTATTGGGACAGGGGACGAGCAGTACTTC
. | TRBJ2-3 | once | TRBV7-7 | CASSLVGTDTQYF | TGTGCTAGCAGCTTAGTCGGCACAGATACGCAGTATTTT
. | TRBJ1-1 | . | TRBV10-3 | CATGGEQNTEAFF | TGTGCCACCGGGGGGGAACAGAACACTGAAGCTTTCTTT
. | TRBJ1-5 | once | TRBV28 | CASRTLGGSNQPQHF | TGTGCCAGCAGAACCTTGGGGGGTAGCAATCAGCCCCAGCATTTT
. | TRBJ2-6 | . | TRBV28 | CASSQPGPGANVLTF | TGTGCCAGCAGTCAACCGGGTCCTGGGGCCAACGTCCTGACTTTC
. | TRBJ1-4 | . | TRBV4-1 | CASSQDLGGLGNEKLFF | TGCGCCAGCAGCCAAGATCTTGGAGGTTTGGGTAATGAAAAACTGTTTTTT
TRBD2 | TRBJ2-1 | . | TRBV28 | CATSSGGVVNEQFF | TGTGCCACCAGCTCCGGGGGGGTCGTTAATGAGCAGTTCTTC
TRBD1 | TRBJ1-5 | once | TRBV27 | CASSLAPQGNQPQHF | TGTGCCAGCAGTTTAGCACCACAGGGGAATCAGCCCCAGCATTTT
. | TRBJ2-3 | . | TRBV4-2 | CASSQWSDTQYF | TGTGCCAGCAGCCAATGGTCAGATACGCAGTATTTT
TRBD2 | TRBJ2-1 | . | TRBV28 | CASSFSGRLLDEQFF | TGTGCCAGCAGTTTTAGCGGGAGACTATTAGATGAGCAGTTCTTC
. | TRBJ1-1 | . | TRBV30 | CASRRTGNTEAFF | TGTGCCTCCAGGAGAACAGGGAACACTGAAGCTTTCTTT
. | TRBJ2-7 | . | TRBV7-8 | CASKAGAYEQYF | TGTGCCAGCAAAGCGGGCGCCTACGAGCAGTACTTC
TRBD1 | TRBJ2-7 | once | TRBV5-6 | CASSLRRQGSPLYEQYF | TGTGCCAGCAGCTTGCGACGACAGGGGTCCCCACTTTACGAGCAGTACTTC
TRBD1 | TRBJ2-7 | . | TRBV29-1 | CSVAGTGGSHEQYF | TGCAGCGTTGCGGGGACAGGGGGCTCCCACGAGCAGTACTTC
. | TRBJ1-2 | . | TRBV4-2 | CASSQDGAGYGYTF | TGTGCCAGCAGCCAAGATGGGGCAGGGTATGGCTACACCTTC
. | TRBJ1-5 | once | TRBV6-5 | CASSYSRNSNQPQHF | TGTGCCAGCAGTTACTCTCGGAACAGCAATCAGCCCCAGCATTTT
. | TRBJ1-2 | . | TRBV19 | CASNPGNYGYTF | TGTGCCAGTAACCCCGGGAACTATGGCTACACCTTC
. | TRBJ2-5 | . | TRBV7-7 | CASSPGGARETQYF | TGTGCTAGCAGCCCAGGGGGGGCCCGGGAGACCCAGTACTTC
. | TRBJ1-1 | . | TRBV11-3 | CASSLEGFTEAFF | TGTGCCAGCAGCTTAGAAGGGTTCACTGAAGCTTTCTTT
. | TRBJ1-3 | . | TRBV6-6 | CASSYALWGSGNTIYF | TGTGCCAGCAGTTATGCTCTCTGGGGGTCTGGAAACACCATATATTTT
. | TRBJ2-7 | . | TRBV30 | CAWKTASSYEQYF | TGTGCCTGGAAAACAGCAAGCTCCTACGAGCAGTACTTC
TRBD1 | TRBJ1-3 | . | TRBV29-1 | CSVVVRGSTIYF | TGCAGCGTTGTGGTCAGGGGGAGTACCATATATTTT
. | TRBJ1-3 | . | TRBV2 | CASSEIGSSGNTIYF | TGTGCCAGCAGTGAAATAGGCAGCTCTGGAAACACCATATATTTT
. | TRBJ1-2 | . | TRBV5-8 | CASSPNDRMGGYTF | TGTGCCAGCAGCCCAAATGACAGGATGGGAGGCTACACCTTC
. | TRBJ2-3 | . | TRBV5-8 | CASSLGVGNTDTQYF | TGTGCCAGCAGCTTGGGTGTAGGGAATACAGATACGCAGTATTTT
. | TRBJ1-6 | . | TRBV27 | CASSQDSSYNSPLHF | TGTGCCAGCAGTCAGGACAGCTCCTATAATTCACCCCTCCACTTT